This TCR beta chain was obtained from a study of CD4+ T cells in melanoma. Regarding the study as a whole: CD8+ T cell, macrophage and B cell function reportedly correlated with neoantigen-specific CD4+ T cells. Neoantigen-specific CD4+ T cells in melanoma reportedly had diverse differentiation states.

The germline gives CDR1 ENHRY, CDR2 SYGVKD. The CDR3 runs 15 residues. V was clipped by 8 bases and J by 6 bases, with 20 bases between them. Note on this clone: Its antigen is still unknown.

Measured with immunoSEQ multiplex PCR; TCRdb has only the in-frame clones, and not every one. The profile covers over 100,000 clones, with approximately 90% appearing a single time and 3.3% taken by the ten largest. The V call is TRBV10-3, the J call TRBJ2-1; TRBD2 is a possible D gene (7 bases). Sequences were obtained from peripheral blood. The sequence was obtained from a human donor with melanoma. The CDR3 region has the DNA TGTGCCATCGGGGTCTTCGGGGGGCCTGCCAATGAGCAGTTCTTC. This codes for CAIGVFGGPANEQFF.